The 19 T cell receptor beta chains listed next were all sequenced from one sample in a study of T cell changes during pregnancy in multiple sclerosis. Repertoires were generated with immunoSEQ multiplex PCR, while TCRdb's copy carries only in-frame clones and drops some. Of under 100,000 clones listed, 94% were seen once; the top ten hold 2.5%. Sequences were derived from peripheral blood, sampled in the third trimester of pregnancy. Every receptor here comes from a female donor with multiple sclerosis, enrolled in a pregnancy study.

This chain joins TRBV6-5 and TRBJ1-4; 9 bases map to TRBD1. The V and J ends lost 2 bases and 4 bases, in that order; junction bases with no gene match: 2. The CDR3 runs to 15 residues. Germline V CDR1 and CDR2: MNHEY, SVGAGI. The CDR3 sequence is CASSYGTGINEKLFF. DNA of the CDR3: TGTGCCAGCAGTTACGGGACAGGGATTAATGAAAAACTGTTTTTT.

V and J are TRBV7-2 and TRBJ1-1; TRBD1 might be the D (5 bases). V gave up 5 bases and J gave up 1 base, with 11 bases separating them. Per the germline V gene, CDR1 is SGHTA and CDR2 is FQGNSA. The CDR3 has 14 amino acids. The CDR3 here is CASSLQGSNTEAFF. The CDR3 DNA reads TGTGCCAGCAGCCTTCAGGGTTCGAACACTGAAGCTTTCTTT.

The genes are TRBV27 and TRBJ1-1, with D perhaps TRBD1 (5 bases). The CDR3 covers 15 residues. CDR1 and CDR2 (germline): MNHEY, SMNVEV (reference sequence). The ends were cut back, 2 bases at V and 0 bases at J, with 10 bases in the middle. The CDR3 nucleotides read TGTGCCAGCAGTTTACGTGGGGGGATGAACACTGAAGCTTTCTTT. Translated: CASSLRGGMNTEAFF.

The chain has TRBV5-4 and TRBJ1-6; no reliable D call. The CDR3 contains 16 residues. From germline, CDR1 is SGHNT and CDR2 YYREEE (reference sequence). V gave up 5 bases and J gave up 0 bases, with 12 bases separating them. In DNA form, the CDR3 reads TGTGCCAGCAGTACCGACGGGAGCTCCTATAATTCACCCCTCCACTTT. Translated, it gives CASSTDGSSYNSPLHF.

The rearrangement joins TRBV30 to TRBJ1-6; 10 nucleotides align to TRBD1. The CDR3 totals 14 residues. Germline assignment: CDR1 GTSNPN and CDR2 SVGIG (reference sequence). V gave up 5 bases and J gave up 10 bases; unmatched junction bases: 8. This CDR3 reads CAWGDRGSGSPLHF. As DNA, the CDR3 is TGTGCCTGGGGGGACAGGGGAAGCGGGTCACCCCTCCACTTT. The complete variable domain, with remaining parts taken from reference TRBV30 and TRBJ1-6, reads SQTIHQWPATLVQPVGSPLSLECTVEGTSNPNLYWYRQAAGRGLQLLFYSVGIGQISSEVPQNLSASRPQDRQFILSSKKLLLSDSGFYLCAWGDRGSGSPLHFGNGTRLTVT.

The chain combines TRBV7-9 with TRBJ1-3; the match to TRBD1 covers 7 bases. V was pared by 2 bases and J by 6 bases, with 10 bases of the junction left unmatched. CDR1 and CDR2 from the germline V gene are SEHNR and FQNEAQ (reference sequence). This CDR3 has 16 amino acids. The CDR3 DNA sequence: TGTGCCAGCAGCTTAACGAGGGACAGTTGGGTAAACACCATATATTTT. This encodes CASSLTRDSWVNTIYF. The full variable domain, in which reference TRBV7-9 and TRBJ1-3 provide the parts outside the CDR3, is DTGVSQNPRHKITKRGQNVTFRCDPISEHNRLYWYRQTLGQGPEFLTYFQNEAQLEKSRLLSDRFSAERPKGSFSTLEIQRTEQGDSAMYLCASSLTRDSWVNTIYFGEGSWLTVV.

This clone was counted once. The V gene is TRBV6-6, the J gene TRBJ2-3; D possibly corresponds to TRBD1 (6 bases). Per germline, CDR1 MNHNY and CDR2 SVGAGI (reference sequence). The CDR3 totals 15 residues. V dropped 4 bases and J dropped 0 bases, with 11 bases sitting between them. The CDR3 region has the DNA TGTGCCAGCAGTTCGGGACAATATAGCACAGATACGCAGTATTTT. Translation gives CASSSGQYSTDTQYF.

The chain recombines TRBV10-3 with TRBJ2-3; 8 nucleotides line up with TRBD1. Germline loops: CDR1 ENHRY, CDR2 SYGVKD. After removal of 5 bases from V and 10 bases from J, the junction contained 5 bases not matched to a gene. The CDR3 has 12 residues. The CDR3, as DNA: TGTGCCATCAGTCAGACAGGGGATCCGCAGTATTTT. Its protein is CAISQTGDPQYF.

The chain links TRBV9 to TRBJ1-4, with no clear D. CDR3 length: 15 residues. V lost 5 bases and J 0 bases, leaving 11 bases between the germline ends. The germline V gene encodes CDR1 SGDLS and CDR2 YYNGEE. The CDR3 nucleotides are TGTGCCAGCAGTTCCAAAGGAGCAACTAATGAAAAACTGTTTTTT. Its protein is CASSSKGATNEKLFF.

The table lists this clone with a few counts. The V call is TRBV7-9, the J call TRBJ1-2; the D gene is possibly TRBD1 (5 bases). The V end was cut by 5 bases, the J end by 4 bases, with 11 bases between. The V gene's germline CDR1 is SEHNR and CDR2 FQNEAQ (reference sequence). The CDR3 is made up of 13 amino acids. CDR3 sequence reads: CASSGGEAYGYTF. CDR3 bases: TGTGCCAGCAGCGGAGGGGAGGCCTATGGCTACACCTTC.

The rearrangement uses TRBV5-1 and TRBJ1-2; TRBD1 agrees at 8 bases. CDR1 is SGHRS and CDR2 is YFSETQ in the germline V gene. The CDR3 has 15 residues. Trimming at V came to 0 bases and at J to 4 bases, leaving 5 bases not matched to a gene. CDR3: CASSLAGGDGYGYTF. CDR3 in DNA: TGCGCCAGCAGCTTGGCAGGGGGCGACGGCTATGGCTACACCTTC.

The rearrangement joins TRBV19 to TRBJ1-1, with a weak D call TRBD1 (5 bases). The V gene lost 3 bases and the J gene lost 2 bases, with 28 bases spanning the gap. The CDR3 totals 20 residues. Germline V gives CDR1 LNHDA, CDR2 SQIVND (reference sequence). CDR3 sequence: CASSIPLEPGLRAINTEAFF. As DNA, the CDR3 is TGTGCCAGTAGTATCCCACTGGAACCGGGACTCAGGGCGATTAACACTGAAGCTTTCTTT.

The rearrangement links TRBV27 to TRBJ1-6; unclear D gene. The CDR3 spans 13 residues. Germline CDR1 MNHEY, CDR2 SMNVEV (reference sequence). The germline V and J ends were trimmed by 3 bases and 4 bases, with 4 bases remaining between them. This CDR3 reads CASSFNYNSPLHF. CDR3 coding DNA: TGTGCCAGCAGTTTCAATTATAATTCACCCCTCCACTTT.

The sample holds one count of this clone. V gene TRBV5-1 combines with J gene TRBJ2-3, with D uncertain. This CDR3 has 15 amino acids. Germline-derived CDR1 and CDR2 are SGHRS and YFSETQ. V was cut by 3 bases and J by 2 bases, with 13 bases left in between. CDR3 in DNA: TGCGCCAGCAGCTCACTGGGCCAGGACACAGATACGCAGTATTTT. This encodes CASSSLGQDTDTQYF. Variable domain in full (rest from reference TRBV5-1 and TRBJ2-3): KAGVTQTPRYLIKTRGQQVTLSCSPISGHRSVSWYQQTPGQGLQFLFEYFSETQRNKGNFPGRFSGRQFSNSRSEMNVSTLELGDSALYLCASSSLGQDTDTQYFGPGTRLTVL.

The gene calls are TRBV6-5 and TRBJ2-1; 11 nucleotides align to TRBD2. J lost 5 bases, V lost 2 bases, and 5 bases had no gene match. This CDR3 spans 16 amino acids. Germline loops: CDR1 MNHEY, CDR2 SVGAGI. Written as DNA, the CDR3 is TGTGCCAGCAGTTACACACTAGCGGGGGTAAACAATGAGCAGTTCTTC. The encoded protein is CASSYTLAGVNNEQFF.

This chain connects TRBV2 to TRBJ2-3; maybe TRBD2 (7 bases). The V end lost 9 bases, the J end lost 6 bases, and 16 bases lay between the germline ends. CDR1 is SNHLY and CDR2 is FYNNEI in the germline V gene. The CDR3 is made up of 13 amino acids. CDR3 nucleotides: TGTGCCAGTGCCGGCGGGGGCGGGGATACGCAGTATTTT. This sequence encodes CASAGGGGDTQYF.

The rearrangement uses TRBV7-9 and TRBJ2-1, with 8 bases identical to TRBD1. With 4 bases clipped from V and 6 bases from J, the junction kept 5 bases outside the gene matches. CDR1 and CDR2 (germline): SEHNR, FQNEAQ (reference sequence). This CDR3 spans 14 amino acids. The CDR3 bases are TGTGCCAGCAGCTGGAGTACAGGGGGCAATGAGCAGTTCTTC. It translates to CASSWSTGGNEQFF.

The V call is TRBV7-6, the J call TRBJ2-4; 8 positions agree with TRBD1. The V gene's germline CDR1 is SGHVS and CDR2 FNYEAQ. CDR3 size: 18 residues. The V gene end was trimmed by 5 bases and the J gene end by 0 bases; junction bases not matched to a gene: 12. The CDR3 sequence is CASSAESTGAVAKNIQYF. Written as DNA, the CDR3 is TGTGCCAGCAGCGCCGAGTCGACAGGGGCCGTAGCCAAAAACATTCAGTACTTC.

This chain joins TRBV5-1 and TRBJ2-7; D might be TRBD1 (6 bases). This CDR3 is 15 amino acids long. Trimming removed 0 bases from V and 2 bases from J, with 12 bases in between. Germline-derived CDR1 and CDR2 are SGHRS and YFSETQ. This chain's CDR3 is CASSLDRVGTYEQYF. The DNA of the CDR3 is TGCGCCAGCAGCTTGGACAGGGTAGGGACCTACGAGCAGTACTTC. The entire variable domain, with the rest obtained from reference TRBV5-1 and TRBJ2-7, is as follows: KAGVTQTPRYLIKTRGQQVTLSCSPISGHRSVSWYQQTPGQGLQFLFEYFSETQRNKGNFPGRFSGRQFSNSRSEMNVSTLELGDSALYLCASSLDRVGTYEQYFGPGTRLTVT.